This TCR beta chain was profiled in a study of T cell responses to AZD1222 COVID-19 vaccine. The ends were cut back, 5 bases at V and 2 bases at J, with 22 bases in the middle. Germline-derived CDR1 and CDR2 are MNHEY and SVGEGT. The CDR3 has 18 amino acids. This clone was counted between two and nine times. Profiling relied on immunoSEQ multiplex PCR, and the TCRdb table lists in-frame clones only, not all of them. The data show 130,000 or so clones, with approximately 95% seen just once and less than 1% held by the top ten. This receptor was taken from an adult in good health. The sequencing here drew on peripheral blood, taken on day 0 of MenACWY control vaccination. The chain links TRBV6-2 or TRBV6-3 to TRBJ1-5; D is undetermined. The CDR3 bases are TGTGCCAGCAGTAGGGCAGGACCCACCCCCTCGGGCAATCAGCCCCAGCATTTT. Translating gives CASSRAGPTPSGNQPQHF.